The next 20 T cell receptor beta chains were all read from a single sample in a study of blood T cell repertoires in COVID-19. Sequencing used immunoSEQ multiplex PCR; TCRdb keeps in-frame clones, though not all of them. Among about 380,000 clones, 85% were seen once, and the ten largest hold 3.6%. Sequenced input: peripheral blood. The receptor set was obtained from a woman aged 18 to 35 with acute or convalescent COVID-19.

This clone was seen a single time. The chain combines TRBV19 with TRBJ2-1; D is possibly TRBD2 (6 bases). V was cut by 3 bases and J by 4 bases, with 16 bases left in between. Germline V gives CDR1 LNHDA, CDR2 SQIVND (reference sequence). This CDR3 is built from 16 residues. The CDR3 nucleotides read TGTGCCAGTAGTATGGGGTCCGGGGGAGCTTACAATGAGCAGTTCTTC. Translation: CASSMGSGGAYNEQFF.

This clone was detected only a few times. The rearrangement joins TRBV24-1 to TRBJ2-7; D might be TRBD2 (5 bases). V was shortened by 1 base and J by 8 bases, with 17 bases between the two germline ends. CDR1 is KGHDR, CDR2 SFDVKD, per germline. The CDR3 spans 15 residues. The DNA of the CDR3 is TGTGCCACCAGTGATTTTAGGTCCGAGGGTGGGAAGCAGTACTTC. Translating it yields CATSDFRSEGGKQYF.

The chain has TRBV10-2 and TRBJ2-1, with TRBD1 identical over 8 bases. Germline trimming cut 1 base from V and 8 bases from J; bases unmatched to any gene: 10. Germline CDR1 WSHSY, CDR2 SAAADI. The CDR3 is 16 amino acids. This CDR3 reads CASSEWTGYPGDEQFF. The CDR3 region has the DNA TGCGCCAGCAGTGAGTGGACAGGGTACCCCGGGGATGAGCAGTTCTTC.

The chain uses TRBV6-5 and TRBJ2-2, with 10 bases aligning to TRBD1. J gave up 4 bases and V 6 bases, and 5 bases lay outside the gene matches. Germline V lookup: CDR1 MNHEY, CDR2 SVGAGI. CDR3 length: 15 residues. Here the CDR3 reads CASRTGGRGTGELFF. DNA of the CDR3: TGTGCCAGCAGGACAGGGGGCCGGGGCACCGGGGAGCTGTTTTTT.

A word on this clone: This sample also contains other DNA sequences that code for the same CDR3. This chain links TRBV19 with TRBJ2-5; 8 positions match TRBD1. Germline CDR1 LNHDA, CDR2 SQIVND (reference sequence). This CDR3 has 13 amino acids. V trimming: 6 bases; J trimming: 5 bases; junction bases outside the gene matches: 5. The CDR3 sequence is CASRPTGVETQYF. The CDR3 DNA is TGTGCCAGTAGACCGACAGGGGTCGAGACCCAGTACTTC.

J is TRBJ1-1 and V is TRBV7-9; 7 nucleotides match TRBD1. V dropped 5 bases and J dropped 2; count of bases not matched to a gene: 8. The CDR3 runs 15 residues. Germline V gene data show CDR1 as SEHNR and CDR2 as FQNEAQ (reference sequence). This CDR3 is CASSPTGTVNTEAFF. CDR3 sequence (DNA): TGTGCCAGCAGCCCGACCGGGACAGTTAACACTGAAGCTTTCTTT.

The chain carries TRBV19 and TRBJ2-5, with TRBD1 identical over 10 bases. Trimming cost V 6 bases and J 5 bases; bases outside gene matches: 6. CDR3 length: 14 residues. CDR1 LNHDA and CDR2 SQIVND come from the germline V gene (reference sequence). Here the CDR3 reads CASSADRGEETQYF. For the CDR3, the DNA is TGTGCCAGTAGCGCGGACAGGGGGGAGGAGACCCAGTACTTC.

V usage is TRBV29-1 and J usage is TRBJ1-1; 9 bases fit TRBD1. The CDR3 spans 13 residues. The germline gives CDR1 SQVTM, CDR2 ANQGSEA. Germline trimming cut 6 bases from V and 4 bases from J; bases unmatched to any gene: 6. The CDR3 spells CSVGRTGVTEAFF. The CDR3 coding sequence is TGCAGCGTGGGTCGGACAGGGGTCACTGAAGCTTTCTTT.

The V gene is TRBV24-1, the J gene TRBJ1-2; tentatively, D is TRBD1 (6 bases). Trimming stripped 5 bases from V and 5 bases from J, with 14 bases between. Germline CDR1 KGHDR, CDR2 SFDVKD. The CDR3 sequence is 14 residues long. CDR3 loop: CATSGSDSTYGYTF. CDR3 nucleotide sequence: TGTGCCACCAGTGGATCGGACAGCACTTATGGCTACACCTTC.

In this sample, this clone turned up once. This rearrangement joins TRBV7-9 to TRBJ1-6, with D maybe TRBD1 (5 bases). The V end was cut by 1 base, the J end by 3 bases, with 10 bases between. The CDR3 totals 16 residues. CDR1 SEHNR and CDR2 FQNEAQ come from the germline V gene (reference sequence). The CDR3 DNA is TGTGCCAGCAGCTTAGGTCAGGGATTCTATAATTCACCCCTCCACTTT. It translates to CASSLGQGFYNSPLHF. The full variable domain, in which reference TRBV7-9 and TRBJ1-6 provide the parts outside the CDR3, is DTGVSQNPRHKITKRGQNVTFRCDPISEHNRLYWYRQTLGQGPEFLTYFQNEAQLEKSRLLSDRFSAERPKGSFSTLEIQRTEQGDSAMYLCASSLGQGFYNSPLHFGNGTRLTVT.

The chain joins TRBV28 to TRBJ1-6; 7 nucleotides align to TRBD1. Germline CDR1 and CDR2: MDHEN and SYDVKM. J lost 7 bases, V lost 3 bases, and 6 bases had no gene match. The CDR3 is 15 amino acids. The CDR3 loop reads CASSFFGTANSPLHF. CDR3 in DNA: TGTGCCAGCAGTTTTTTCGGGACAGCGAATTCACCCCTCCACTTT.

This chain connects TRBV4-1 to TRBJ1-5, with D possibly matching TRBD1 (6 bases). Germline CDR1 is MGHRA and CDR2 is YSYEKL. V gave up 3 bases and J gave up 4 bases, with 10 bases separating them. The CDR3 is 14 residues long. CDR3 bases: TGCGCCAGCAGCCAGAGGGGGGGGAATCAGCCCCAGCATTTT. It is translated as CASSQRGGNQPQHF.

The chain is built from TRBV7-9 and TRBJ2-2, with a possible D match to TRBD2 (5 bases). Trimming removed 5 bases from V and 7 bases from J, with 14 bases in between. Germline V gene data show CDR1 as SEHNR and CDR2 as FQNEAQ (reference sequence). The CDR3 has 14 amino acids. The DNA for the CDR3 is TGTGCCAGCAGCGTTGGAGGTAGAGACGGGGAGCTGTTTTTT. Protein sequence: CASSVGGRDGELFF.

The V and J genes are TRBV5-5 and TRBJ2-2; D may be TRBD2 (7 bases). The V gene's germline CDR1 is SGHKS and CDR2 YYEKEE (reference sequence). Trimming shortened V by 4 bases and J by 2 bases, and 24 bases separated the two germline ends. The CDR3 loop spans 19 amino acids. CDR3 loop: CASSAWGRGPHLNTGELFF. The CDR3 DNA reads TGTGCCAGCAGCGCCTGGGGGCGGGGGCCCCATCTTAACACCGGGGAGCTGTTTTTT.

There are a few counts of this clone. V is TRBV7-6 and J is TRBJ1-2; D ambiguous. The V end was cut by 5 bases, the J end by 1 base, with 14 bases between. This CDR3 contains 15 residues. CDR1 SGHVS and CDR2 FNYEAQ come from the germline V gene. CDR3 residues: CASSKYSSFNYGYTF. In DNA form, the CDR3 reads TGTGCCAGCAGCAAATATAGCAGTTTTAACTATGGCTACACCTTC.

The rearrangement joins TRBV5-1 to TRBJ2-7, with 7 bases identical to TRBD1. V trimming: 3 bases; J trimming: 2 bases; junction bases outside the gene matches: 2. The CDR3 is 13 residues long. Germline V gene data show CDR1 as SGHRS and CDR2 as YFSETQ. The CDR3, as DNA: TGCGCCAGCAGCTGGGACAGAGCCTACGAGCAGTACTTC. Its translation is CASSWDRAYEQYF.

The rearrangement joins TRBV9 to TRBJ2-3; 8 bases are a match to TRBD2. Germline CDR1 SGDLS, CDR2 YYNGEE. CDR3 length equals 17 residues. The ends lost 0 bases at V and 0 bases at J; junction bases unmatched: 6. In DNA, the CDR3 is TGTGCCAGCAGCGTAGTTGGTAGCGGGATAAGCACAGATACGCAGTATTTT. Translating gives CASSVVGSGISTDTQYF. Together with reference TRBV9 and TRBJ2-3, the CDR3 gives the full variable domain: DSGVTQTPKHLITATGQRVTLRCSPRSGDLSVYWYQQSLDQGLQFLIQYYNGEERAKGNILERFSAQQFPDLHSELNLSSLELGDSALYFCASSVVGSGISTDTQYFGPGTRLTVL.

The chain joins TRBV28 to TRBJ1-3; 7 nucleotides align to TRBD1. Germline assignment: CDR1 MDHEN and CDR2 SYDVKM. After removal of 6 bases from V and 4 bases from J, the junction contained 6 bases not matched to a gene. The CDR3 consists of 14 residues. CDR3 coding DNA: TGTGCCAGCAGGCCAACAGGGGTCGGAAACACCATATATTTT. This codes for CASRPTGVGNTIYF.

The chain joins TRBV5-1 to TRBJ2-1; TRBD1 aligns across 8 bases. The CDR3 covers 16 residues. The V segment lost 4 bases and the J segment 3 bases; nucleotides outside the gene matches: 9. CDR1 SGHRS and CDR2 YFSETQ come from the germline V gene. The CDR3 nucleotides read TGCGCCAGCAGCGTCCCCGGGACAGGTATCTACAATGAGCAGTTCTTC. It is translated as CASSVPGTGIYNEQFF.

This chain uses TRBV3-1 (or the pseudogene TRBV3-2) with TRBJ2-2; 7 bases match TRBD1. The CDR3 length is 17 residues. Germline V lookup: CDR1 LGHDT, CDR2 YNNKEL (reference sequence). Trimming took 0 bases from V and 4 from J; bases not matched to a gene: 8. The CDR3 reads CASSQDLAGGSTGELFF. CDR3 sequence (DNA): TGTGCCAGCAGCCAAGATCTGGCAGGGGGAAGCACCGGGGAGCTGTTTTTT.